The entry that follows covers one T cell receptor (beta chain) sequence. The sample comes from a study of blood T cell repertoires in COVID-19. On the study more broadly: Donors in the United States, Italy and Spain gave samples during acute or convalescent COVID-19.

Sequencing used immunoSEQ multiplex PCR; TCRdb keeps in-frame clones, though not all of them. The sample has some 80,000 clones, 70% to 90% seen once. This clonotype was obtained from a human donor in a cohort sampled during active COVID-19. The sequenced sample was peripheral blood.

For the CDR3, the DNA is TGTGCCAGCAGCTTCACGCGGAGCTCCTACAATGAGCAGTTCTTC. Residues: CASSFTRSSYNEQFF. The chain couples TRBV7-3 to TRBJ2-1; D uncertain. CDR3 length: 15 amino acids. V lost 3 bases and J lost 0, with 9 bases in between. Germline loops: CDR1 SGHTA, CDR2 FQGTGA.